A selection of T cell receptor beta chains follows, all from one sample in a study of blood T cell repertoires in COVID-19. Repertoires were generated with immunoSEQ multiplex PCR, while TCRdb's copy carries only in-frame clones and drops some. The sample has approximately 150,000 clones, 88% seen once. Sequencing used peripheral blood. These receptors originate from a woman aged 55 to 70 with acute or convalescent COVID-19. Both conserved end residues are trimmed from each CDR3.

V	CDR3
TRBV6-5	ASSYIRLGSYNEQF
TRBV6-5	ASGGWDGYT
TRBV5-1	ASSLHGQGLGISGTQY
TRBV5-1	ASSTGQVVYEQY
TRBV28	ASSNLGPGSRF
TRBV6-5	ASSRTGDMSPF
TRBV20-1	SAGGGETQY
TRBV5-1	ATRNRGEGYT
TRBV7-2	ASSLGEHQETQY
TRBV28	ASSSAEGNYGYT
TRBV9	ASGAIDRASYNEQF
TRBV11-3	ASSLGRGVDQETQY
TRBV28	ASCRDPGGYT
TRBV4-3	ASSPAHSYNYGYT
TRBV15	ATSRDRQNTGELF
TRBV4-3	ASSQVVGSGANVLT
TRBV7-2	ASSEGGYYEQY
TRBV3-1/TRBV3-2	ASSRAPGTDTQY
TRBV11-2	ASSLGSHNTYEQY
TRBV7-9	ASSRGQGAGGYT
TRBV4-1	ASSLRGEGHPEKLF
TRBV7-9	ASSLDRDRKANVLT
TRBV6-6	ASSATGVGNTIY
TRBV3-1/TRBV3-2	ASSQEGRTEAF
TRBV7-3	ASSFSGRGGADTQY
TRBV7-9	ASSTGGKQPQH
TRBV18	ASSPTGLDNSPLH
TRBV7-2	ASSLRTPGAYEQY
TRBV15	ATSLRTGIGYT
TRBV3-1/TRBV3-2	ASTRGTSGGEQY
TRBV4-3	ASSPGTGIGNYGYT
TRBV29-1	SYADRVRLETQY
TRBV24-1	ATSDGALKTGGGLTDTQY
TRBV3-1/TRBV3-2	ASGPGHEAYGYT
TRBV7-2	ASSLGPVSDTQY
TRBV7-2	ASSIRSGNEKLF
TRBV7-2	ASSWRPAGGSGQPQH
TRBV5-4	ASSFGTGAVGELF
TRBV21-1	ASSKVGNQGLSKNIQY
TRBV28	ASTSGSRSGNTIY
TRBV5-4	ASRDSLGTGGKAF
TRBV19	ASSMVRGQEY
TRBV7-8	ASSPLSGRGGGSPLH
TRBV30	AWTQGLSGNTIY
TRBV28	ASSLPGANYGYT
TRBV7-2	ASSLEETWAGSEQF
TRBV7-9	ASSSQGVNEKLF
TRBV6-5	ASSYSNRGGEKLF
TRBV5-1	ASSSLRDRTDTQY
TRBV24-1	ATSDQTGGYGYT
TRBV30	ACSRGTAYEQY
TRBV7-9	ASSLSSPYEQY
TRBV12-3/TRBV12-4	ASATTSYNEQF